This T cell receptor beta chain was documented in a study of beta chain features in type 1 diabetes. The authors reverse transcribed all of the isolated RNA, so sequencing captured expressed TCRB transcripts. The protocol was immunoSEQ multiplex PCR, while the TCRdb copy is restricted to in-frame clones and leaves out a portion. The top ten hold around 0.5% of the sample, which has about 180,000 clones, approximately 8.4% seen once. On this clone: The antigen remains unidentified.

V lost 6 bases to trimming and J lost 5 bases; unmatched junction nucleotides: 9. Germline V CDR1 and CDR2: GTSNPN, SVGIG (reference sequence). This CDR3 region has 13 residues. The study, taken as a whole, reports: People with Type 1 diabetes carried modestly yet significantly shorter TCRB CDR3s in all four CD4+ subsets.

The clonotype originates from a man between 18 and 35 years old with type 1 diabetes. Sequencing input: central memory CD4+ T cells from blood. The V gene is TRBV30, the J gene TRBJ2-5; the match to TRBD2 covers 7 bases. CDR3 region: CACSRSGVETQYF. The CDR3 DNA reads as TGTGCCTGTTCTAGGAGCGGGGTTGAGACCCAGTACTTC.